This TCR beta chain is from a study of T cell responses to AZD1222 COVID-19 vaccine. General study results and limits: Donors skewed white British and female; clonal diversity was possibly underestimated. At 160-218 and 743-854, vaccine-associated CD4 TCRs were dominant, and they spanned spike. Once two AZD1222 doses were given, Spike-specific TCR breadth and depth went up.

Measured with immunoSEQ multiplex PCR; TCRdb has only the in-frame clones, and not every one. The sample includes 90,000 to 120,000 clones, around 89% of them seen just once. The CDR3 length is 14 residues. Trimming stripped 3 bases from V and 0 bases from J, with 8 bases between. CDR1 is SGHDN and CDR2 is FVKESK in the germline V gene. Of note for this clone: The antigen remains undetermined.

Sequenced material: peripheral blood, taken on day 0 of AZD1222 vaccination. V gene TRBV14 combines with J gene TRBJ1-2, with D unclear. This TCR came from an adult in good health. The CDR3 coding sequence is TGTGCCAGCAGCCAGGCAGAAACTAACTATGGCTACACCTTC. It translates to CASSQAETNYGYTF.